The rows below give T cell receptor beta chains drawn from one sample of a study of T cells in tuberculosis. Using immunoSEQ multiplex PCR, the repertoire was profiled, and TCRdb retains in-frame clones only, with some absent. The table includes more than 35,000 clones, more than 90% detected once. The sample consisted of PBMCs. The source is a donor aged 10 to 29 with latent tuberculosis or without tuberculosis infection. Each CDR3 is given with its conserved first and last residue. D genes are given only for firm matches. Not all rows give a size; the values are once, few, many and, for expanded clones, a class.

D gene,clone size,J gene,V gene,CDR3 DNA,CDR3 protein
.,once,TRBJ2-7,TRBV4-1,TGCGCCAGCAGCGGCCAAATTAGCGGACGATCCTACGAGCAGTACTTC,CASSGQISGRSYEQYF
TRBD2,.,TRBJ2-5,TRBV2,TGTGCCAGCAGTGGCGATCAGCGGGGCCAAGAGACCCAGTACTTC,CASSGDQRGQETQYF
TRBD1,.,TRBJ1-4,TRBV30,TGTGCCTGGAGTGCACAGGGGGCAGCTAATGAAAAACTGTTTTTT,CAWSAQGAANEKLFF
TRBD1,.,TRBJ1-2,TRBV6-1,TGTGCCAGCAGTGGGGTCACAGGGGACTATGGCTACACCTTC,CASSGVTGDYGYTF
TRBD2,.,TRBJ2-2,TRBV7-2,TGTGCCAGCAGCTCCTCTAGCGGGGGCGTGAACACCGGGGAGCTGTTTTTT,CASSSSSGGVNTGELFF
.,.,TRBJ1-2,TRBV19,TGTGCCAGTATTAAGGGAGACTATGGCTACACCTTC,CASIKGDYGYTF
TRBD2,.,TRBJ2-7,TRBV4-2,TGTGCCAGCAGCAATCTAGCGGGGCCATACGAGCAGTACTTC,CASSNLAGPYEQYF
TRBD1,.,TRBJ2-1,TRBV7-2,TGTGCCAGCAGCTTAGGACAGGGGAATCACAATGAGCAGTTCTTC,CASSLGQGNHNEQFF
.,.,TRBJ2-1,TRBV19,TGTGCCAGTAGTATTGCAGGGTGGAATGAGCAGTTCTTC,CASSIAGWNEQFF
.,few,TRBJ1-5,TRBV19,TGTGCCAGTAGTATTGGTGTCAGGGGCGATCAGCCCCAGCATTTT,CASSIGVRGDQPQHF
TRBD2,.,TRBJ2-7,TRBV5-1,TGCGCCAGCAGCTTGAGGGAGGGACCCTACGAGCAGTACTTC,CASSLREGPYEQYF
.,.,TRBJ2-4,TRBV5-1,TGCGCCAGCAGCTTGGATCGGGCCAAAAACATTCAGTACTTC,CASSLDRAKNIQYF
TRBD1,.,TRBJ1-2,TRBV27,TGTGCCAGCGGCTACGCCCTCGGACAGGGGGCTAACTATGGCTACACCTTC,CASGYALGQGANYGYTF
TRBD2,.,TRBJ2-1,TRBV7-2,TGTGCCAGCAGCTTAGGAGCGGGGGGCTACAATGAGCAGTTCTTC,CASSLGAGGYNEQFF
.,once,TRBJ2-6,TRBV27,TGTGCCACTAAGCAGGGCCCTGGGGCCAACGTCCTGACTTTC,CATKQGPGANVLTF
.,.,TRBJ2-4,TRBV6-5,TGTGCCAGCATGGCGGTACGAACGGGAGAAAACATTCAGTACTTC,CASMAVRTGENIQYF
.,.,TRBJ1-2,TRBV15,TGTGCCACCAGCCGGGATTTTGGGAACTATGGCTACACCTTC,CATSRDFGNYGYTF
.,.,TRBJ1-1,TRBV25-1,TGTGCCAGCCAGGGTGTGGGGCTGAACACTGAAGCTTTCTTT,CASQGVGLNTEAFF
.,.,TRBJ1-5,TRBV10-3,TGTGCCTCCCGAGGAGACAGCCCAAATCAGCCCCAGCATTTT,CASRGDSPNQPQHF
TRBD2,.,TRBJ2-3,TRBV19,TGTGCCAGTAGTATGTCCGGGGGGGCACCCACAGATACGCAGTATTTT,CASSMSGGAPTDTQYF
.,.,TRBJ2-7,TRBV9,TGTGCCAGCAGCCCCCCAGGGTTGTTGGCCTACGAGCAGTACTTC,CASSPPGLLAYEQYF
TRBD2,.,TRBJ2-7,TRBV7-9,TGTGCCAGCAGTTCATCTAGCGGGGGCTCCTACGAGCAGTACTTC,CASSSSSGGSYEQYF
.,once,TRBJ1-1,TRBV9,TGTGCCAGCAGCGTAGCTCCGGGGGACACTGAAGCTTTCTTT,CASSVAPGDTEAFF
.,.,TRBJ1-4,TRBV21-1,TGTGCCAGCACCCAAAAATCGGACACTCCCGAGAGAACTAATGAAAAACTGTTTTTT,CASTQKSDTPERTNEKLFF
TRBD1,once,TRBJ1-5,TRBV19,TGTGCCAGTAGCACCGGGACAGGGAGCAATCAGCCCCAGCATTTT,CASSTGTGSNQPQHF
.,once,TRBJ2-3,TRBV6-1,TGTGCCAGCAGTGAAATAGAAAGGGCGGGTATAGGAGATACGCAGTATTTT,CASSEIERAGIGDTQYF
TRBD2,.,TRBJ2-7,TRBV7-9,TGTGCCAGCGGCGATACCATAGCGGGAGGCCCAATTAGCTCCTACGAGCAGTACTTC,CASGDTIAGGPISSYEQYF
.,.,TRBJ1-5,TRBV7-8,TGTGCCAGCAGCTTAAACGACTGGAGCAATCAGCCCCAGCATTTT,CASSLNDWSNQPQHF
.,.,TRBJ1-6,TRBV6-1,TGTGCCAGCAGTGAAGCAGTTACCGGAGCAAGTAATTCACCCCTCCACTTT,CASSEAVTGASNSPLHF
TRBD1,.,TRBJ2-1,TRBV19,TGTGCCAGTAGTATATGGGGGACAGCAGCTGAGCAGTTCTTC,CASSIWGTAAEQFF
.,.,TRBJ1-6,TRBV6-5,TGTGCCAGCAGTTACTCTCAAGGGGCCCTCCACTTT,CASSYSQGALHF
.,.,TRBJ2-1,TRBV5-5,TGTGCCAGCAGCTTGGGCGCCAACAATGAGCAGTTCTTC,CASSLGANNEQFF
.,.,TRBJ2-3,TRBV2,TGTGCCAGCAGTGAATCGGGGGTGGGCGCAGATACGCAGTATTTT,CASSESGVGADTQYF
.,once,TRBJ1-5,TRBV28,TGTGCCAGCACCTTCCCCGGGACACATAGCAATCAGCCCCAGCATTTT,CASTFPGTHSNQPQHF
TRBD2,.,TRBJ2-1,TRBV5-1,TGCGCCAGCAGCTTTGCTAGCGGCTATGAGCAGTTCTTC,CASSFASGYEQFF
.,.,TRBJ2-1,TRBV27,TGTGCCAGCAGGGATAGGGGGGGGCCAGGTGTATCCGAGCAGTTCTTC,CASRDRGGPGVSEQFF
TRBD1,.,TRBJ2-5,TRBV27,TGTGCCAGCAGAACAGGGGAAGAGACCCAGTACTTC,CASRTGEETQYF
TRBD1,.,TRBJ2-1,TRBV6-4,TGTGCCAGCAGTGACTCGGGACAGGGATACAATGAGCAGTTCTTC,CASSDSGQGYNEQFF
.,.,TRBJ2-5,TRBV5-1,TGCGCCAGCAGCATGAGGGTTGGGCAAGAGACCCAGTACTTC,CASSMRVGQETQYF
.,.,TRBJ1-5,TRBV6-5,TGTGCCAGCAGTTACTCGGCGGGAGGGGTCCAGCCCCAGCATTTT,CASSYSAGGVQPQHF
TRBD1,.,TRBJ1-1,TRBV13,TGTGCCAGCAGCTTGGGACAGGAAAACACTGAAGCTTTCTTT,CASSLGQENTEAFF
.,.,TRBJ2-7,TRBV11-2,TGTGCCGCCCACGAACCGGGCTACGAGCAGTACTTC,CAAHEPGYEQYF
.,.,TRBJ1-1,TRBV7-9,TGTGCCAGCATCCAAGACTGGGACACTGAAGCTTTCTTT,CASIQDWDTEAFF
TRBD1,once,TRBJ2-7,TRBV25-1,TGTGCCAGCAGCGACTCGGACAGGCCAACCTACGAGCAGTACTTC,CASSDSDRPTYEQYF
.,.,TRBJ2-1,TRBV10-3,TGTGCCATCAGTGAGTCCTATGAGCAGTTCTTC,CAISESYEQFF
.,.,TRBJ1-5,TRBV15,TGTGCCACCAGCACCCGGACACATATGGGGGGTCAGCCCCAGCATTTT,CATSTRTHMGGQPQHF
.,once,TRBJ1-2,TRBV18,TGTGCCAGCTCCCCAGACAGAGAATATGGCTACACCTTC,CASSPDREYGYTF
.,.,TRBJ1-5,TRBV7-2,TGTGCCAGCAGCTTCACAGGGTTCAATCAGCCCCAGCATTTT,CASSFTGFNQPQHF
.,.,TRBJ1-5,TRBV19,TGTGCCAGTAGGTATCCGGGACTCAATCAGCCCCAGCATTTT,CASRYPGLNQPQHF
.,.,TRBJ2-7,TRBV5-8,TGTGCCAGCAGCTTGACTATTTACAGGAGCTCCTACGAGCAGTACTTC,CASSLTIYRSSYEQYF
TRBD1,once,TRBJ1-5,TRBV30,TGTGCCTGGAGTTCTCCGGGACAGGGAAGTCAGCCCCAGCATTTT,CAWSSPGQGSQPQHF
TRBD1,.,TRBJ2-7,TRBV30,TGTGCCTGGAGACAGGGGGCACCTGGGGAGCAGTACTTC,CAWRQGAPGEQYF